This T cell receptor beta chain was sequenced for a study of cytomegalovirus exposure and HLA in healthy donors. Study findings and constraints: A prior analysis recorded that most TCR beta V segments were productive about 87% or about 30% of the time. Reportedly, diagnosis of cytomegalovirus status by the classifier showed high specificity and sensitivity. Indistinguishable V segments such as TRBV6-2 and TRBV6-3 were excluded.

About this clone itself: Its target is unknown.

The donors were healthy bone marrow donors. PCR was performed using 60 Vbeta and 13 Jbeta primers. The table came from immunoSEQ multiplex PCR; TCRdb's copy has only in-frame clones and leaves some out. The profile shows about 200,000 clones, about four fifths of them singletons. The germline V and J ends were trimmed by 7 bases and 1 base, with 10 bases remaining between them. This CDR3 is 12 amino acids long. CDR1 is SQVTM and CDR2 is ANQGSEA in the germline V gene. The specimen was PBMCs. The J gene is TRBJ1-1, the V gene TRBV29-1; D is perhaps TRBD1 (5 bases). The clonotype was recovered from a man under 40 in good health and CMV-seronegative. The CDR3 protein is CSAGRGNTEAFF. The CDR3, as DNA: TGCAGCGCGGGGAGGGGGAACACTGAAGCTTTCTTT. The entire variable domain, with the rest obtained from reference TRBV29-1 and TRBJ1-1, is as follows: SAVISQKPSRDICQRGTSLTIQCQVDSQVTMMFWYRQQPGQSLTLIATANQGSEATYESGFVIDKFPISRPNLTFSTLTVSNMSPEDSSIYLCSAGRGNTEAFFGQGTRLTVV.